This T cell receptor beta chain was captured by sequencing in a study of T cell responses to AZD1222 COVID-19 vaccine. Produced via immunoSEQ multiplex PCR; TCRdb's table is partial and in-frame only. The sample has approximately 140,000 clones, about 89% seen once; the top ten hold 7.5% to 9.5%. This clone was observed a few times. Sequenced here: peripheral blood, sampled 28 days after the second dose of the MenACWY control vaccine. This sequence was found in an adult who received the MenACWY meningococcal vaccine as a control.

CDR3 sequence reads: CASSKGQGSSYEQYF. The CDR3 coding sequence is TGTGCCAGTAGTAAAGGACAGGGTAGCTCCTACGAGCAGTACTTC. The chain employs TRBV19 and TRBJ2-7, with 8 bases identical to TRBD1. This CDR3 spans 15 amino acids. Germline CDR1 LNHDA, CDR2 SQIVND (reference sequence). Trimming at V came to 4 bases and at J to 0 bases, leaving 5 bases not matched to a gene.